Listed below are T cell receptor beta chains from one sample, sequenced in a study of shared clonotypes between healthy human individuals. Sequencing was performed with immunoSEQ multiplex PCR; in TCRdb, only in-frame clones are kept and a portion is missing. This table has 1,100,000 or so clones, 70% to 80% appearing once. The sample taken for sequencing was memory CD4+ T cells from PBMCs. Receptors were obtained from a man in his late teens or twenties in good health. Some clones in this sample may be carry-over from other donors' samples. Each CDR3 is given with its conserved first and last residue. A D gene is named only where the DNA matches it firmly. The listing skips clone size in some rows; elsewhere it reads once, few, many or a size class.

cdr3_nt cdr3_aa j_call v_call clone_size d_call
TGCGCCAGCAGCCTAACCGGGACTAGCGAAGATACGCAGTATTTT CASSLTGTSEDTQYF TRBJ2-3 TRBV5-1 - TRBD2
TGTGCCAGCAGGACAGGCGGGAGTTGGGATGAGCAGTTCTTC CASRTGGSWDEQFF TRBJ2-1 TRBV28 few -
TGTGCCAGCAGTTACTGGCGGGGGGAGACCCAGTACTTC CASSYWRGETQYF TRBJ2-5 TRBV6-5 - TRBD2
TGTGCCAGCAGCTTAGAACATATGAACACTGAAGCTTTCTTT CASSLEHMNTEAFF TRBJ1-1 TRBV11-3 few -
TGTGCCAGCAGCTTGAGGGGGCTAAGCTATGGCTACACCTTC CASSLRGLSYGYTF TRBJ1-2 TRBV5-6 once TRBD1
TGCAGCGTTGAAGATCGAGCAGGAAGTTTCGTGAACACTGAAGCTTTCTTT CSVEDRAGSFVNTEAFF TRBJ1-1 TRBV29-1 - -
TGTGCCAGCAGGGAAAGGCCGGACTCTGGGGCCAACGTCCTGACTTTC CASRERPDSGANVLTF TRBJ2-6 TRBV6-1 - -
TGTGCCAGCAGTTCACTCTGGGAACAGGGTCCCTACAATGAGCAGTTCTTC CASSSLWEQGPYNEQFF TRBJ2-1 TRBV28 - -
TGTGCCAGCTCACCACGGGGTCTCCGGAACACCGGGGAGCTGTTTTTT CASSPRGLRNTGELFF TRBJ2-2 TRBV18 - -
TGTGCCAGCCACAGGATGAGAAAACTGTTTTTT CASHRMRKLFF TRBJ1-4 TRBV6-1 - -
TGCGCCAGCAGCGCTGGCCAGGGGGACAGAAACACCATATATTTT CASSAGQGDRNTIYF TRBJ1-3 TRBV5-1 many TRBD1
TGCGCCAGCAGCTTGGGCTACTCCCAGTACTTC CASSLGYSQYF TRBJ2-7 TRBV5-1 - -
TGTGCCAGCAGTCCACAGGGGGCTGAAGAGACCCAGTACTTC CASSPQGAEETQYF TRBJ2-5 TRBV2 - TRBD1
TGTGCCATCAGTACGGGACTAGCGGGATCCGAGCAGTACTTC CAISTGLAGSEQYF TRBJ2-7 TRBV10-3 - TRBD2
TGCGCCAGCAGCTTGTTGGCTCTAGGCCAAGAGACCCAGTACTTC CASSLLALGQETQYF TRBJ2-5 TRBV5-1 - -
TGTGCCAGCACCTCGCCACTAGCGGGAGGCACAGATACGCAGTATTTT CASTSPLAGGTDTQYF TRBJ2-3 TRBV28 - TRBD2
TGTGCCAGCAGCTCGGAGACAGGGTCCACCGGGGAGCTGTTTTTT CASSSETGSTGELFF TRBJ2-2 TRBV5-6 few TRBD1
TGTGCCAGCAGCGGAGACGGGAGCTACAATGAGCAGTTCTTC CASSGDGSYNEQFF TRBJ2-1 TRBV2 - -
TGTGCCAGCTCACAAGGGACAGAACGTTCCTATGGCTACACCTTC CASSQGTERSYGYTF TRBJ1-2 TRBV18 - TRBD1
TGTGCCAGCAGCCCAAGGGTCAGGGACCCACTAACACTGACAGATACGCAGTATTTT CASSPRVRDPLTLTDTQYF TRBJ2-3 TRBV7-3 - -
TGTGCCAGCAGAACCCCGGCGGGCCCGGCGGGGAACACTGAAGCTTTCTTT CASRTPAGPAGNTEAFF TRBJ1-1 TRBV28 - -
TGTGCCAGCACCAACACAGATACGCAGTATTTT CASTNTDTQYF TRBJ2-3 TRBV5-8 - -